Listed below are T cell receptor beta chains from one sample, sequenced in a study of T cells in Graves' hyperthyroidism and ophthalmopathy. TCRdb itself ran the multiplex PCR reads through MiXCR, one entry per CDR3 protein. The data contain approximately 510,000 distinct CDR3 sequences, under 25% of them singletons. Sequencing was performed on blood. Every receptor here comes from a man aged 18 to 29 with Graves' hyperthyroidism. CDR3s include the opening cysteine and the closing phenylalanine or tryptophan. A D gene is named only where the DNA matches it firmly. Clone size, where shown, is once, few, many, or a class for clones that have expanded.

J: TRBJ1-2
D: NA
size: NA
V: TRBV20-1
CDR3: CSARGSGGANYGYTF
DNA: TGCAGTGCTAGAGGGAGTGGAGGGGCGAACTATGGCTACACCTTC

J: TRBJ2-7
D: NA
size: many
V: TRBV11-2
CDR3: CASSLEWQTYEQYF
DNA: TGTGCCAGCAGCTTAGAGTGGCAGACCTACGAGCAGTACTTC

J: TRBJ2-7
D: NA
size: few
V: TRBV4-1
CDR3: CASSQGATGIPYEQYF
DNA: TGCGCCAGCAGCCAAGGTGCCACAGGGATCCCCTACGAGCAGTACTTC

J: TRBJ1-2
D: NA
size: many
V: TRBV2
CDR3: CASSKGVYDGYTF
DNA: TGTGCCAGCAGTAAAGGTGTATATGATGGCTACACCTTC

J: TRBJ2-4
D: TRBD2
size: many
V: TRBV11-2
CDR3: CASSSGRQAGDIAIAKNIQYF
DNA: TGTGCCAGCAGCTCGGGGCGTCAAGCGGGGGATATCGCAATAGCCAAAAACATTCAGTACTTC

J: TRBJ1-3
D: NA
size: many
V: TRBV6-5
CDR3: CASSSRGLSGNTIYF
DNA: TGTGCCAGCAGTTCTAGAGGTCTCTCTGGAAACACCATATATTTT

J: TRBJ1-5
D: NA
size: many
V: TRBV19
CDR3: CASSSNVPGGSNQPQHF
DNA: TGTGCCAGTAGTTCCAATGTCCCGGGGGGGAGCAATCAGCCCCAGCATTTT

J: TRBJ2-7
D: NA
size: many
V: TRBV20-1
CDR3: CSARDRRGNYEQYF
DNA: TGCAGTGCTAGAGATCGGAGAGGAAACTACGAGCAGTACTTC

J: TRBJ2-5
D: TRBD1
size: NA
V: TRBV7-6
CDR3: CASSLAFRGQETQYF
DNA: TGTGCCAGCAGCTTAGCGTTCAGGGGGCAAGAGACCCAGTACTTC

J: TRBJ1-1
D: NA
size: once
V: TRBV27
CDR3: CASSQDPMSSAFF
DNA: TGCGCCAGCAGTCAGGACCCGATGAGTTCCGCTTTCTTT

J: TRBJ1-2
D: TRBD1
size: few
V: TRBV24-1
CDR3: CATRGQGADYGYTF
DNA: TGTGCCACCAGGGGACAGGGGGCTGACTATGGCTACACCTTC

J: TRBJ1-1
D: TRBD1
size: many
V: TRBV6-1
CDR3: CASSGFRGTAGVAFF
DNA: TGTGCCAGCAGCGGATTCAGGGGGACAGCGGGCGTAGCTTTCTTT

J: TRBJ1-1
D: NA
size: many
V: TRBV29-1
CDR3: CSVTRTQRTEAFF
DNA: TGCAGCGTGACGAGGACTCAGAGAACTGAAGCTTTCTTT

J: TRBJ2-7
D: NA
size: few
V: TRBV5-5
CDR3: CASSLQGSGRNEQYF
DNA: TGTGCCAGCAGCTTGCAGGGGTCGGGTCGGAACGAGCAGTACTTC

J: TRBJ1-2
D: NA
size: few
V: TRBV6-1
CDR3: CASSEGPYYGYTF
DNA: TGTGCCAGCAGTGAAGGACCCTACTATGGCTACACCTTC

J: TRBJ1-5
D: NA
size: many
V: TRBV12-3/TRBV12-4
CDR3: CATQAGGQPQHF
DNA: TGTGCCACCCAAGCCGGGGGTCAGCCCCAGCATTTT

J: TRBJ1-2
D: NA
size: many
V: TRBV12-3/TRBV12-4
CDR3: CASSFRQLDGYTF
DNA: TGTGCCAGCAGTTTCCGACAGCTTGATGGCTACACCTTC

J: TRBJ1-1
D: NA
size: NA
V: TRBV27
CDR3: CASRTGTAKVAEAFF
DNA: TGTGCCAGCAGGACCGGGACTGCCAAGGTGGCTGAAGCTTTCTTT

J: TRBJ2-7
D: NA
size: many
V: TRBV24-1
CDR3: CATSDTTGNHEQYF
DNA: TGTGCCACCAGTGATACAACAGGGAACCACGAGCAGTACTTC

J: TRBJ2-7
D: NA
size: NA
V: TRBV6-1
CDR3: CASRISRTSRGEQYF
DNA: TGTGCCAGCCGAATCTCACGGACCTCCCGGGGCGAGCAGTACTTC

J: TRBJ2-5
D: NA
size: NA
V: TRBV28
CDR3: CASSTSPGETQYF
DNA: TGTGCCAGCAGTACGTCCCCGGGGGAGACCCAGTACTTC

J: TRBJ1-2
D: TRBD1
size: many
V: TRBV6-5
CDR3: CASGQGVFYGYTF
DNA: TGTGCCAGCGGACAGGGGGTGTTCTATGGCTACACCTTC

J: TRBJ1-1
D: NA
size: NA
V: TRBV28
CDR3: CASNKLWGLAEAFF
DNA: TGTGCCAGCAATAAGCTCTGGGGACTTGCTGAAGCTTTCTTT

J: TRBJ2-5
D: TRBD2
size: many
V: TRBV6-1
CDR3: CASSEAYGGGEETQYF
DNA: TGTGCCAGCAGTGAAGCATACGGGGGGGGAGAAGAGACCCAGTACTTC

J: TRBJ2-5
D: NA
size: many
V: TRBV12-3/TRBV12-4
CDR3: CASSLVARQETQYF
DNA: TGTGCCAGCAGTTTGGTGGCCAGGCAAGAGACCCAGTACTTC

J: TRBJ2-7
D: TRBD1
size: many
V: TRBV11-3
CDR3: CASSPRGQGSEQYF
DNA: TGTGCCAGCAGCCCCCGGGGACAGGGGAGCGAGCAGTACTTC

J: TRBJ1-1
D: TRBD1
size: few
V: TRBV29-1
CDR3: CSVDWTGATEAFF
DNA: TGCAGCGTTGATTGGACAGGGGCGACCGAAGCTTTCTTT

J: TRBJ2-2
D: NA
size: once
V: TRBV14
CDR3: CASSQVGGLYTGELFF
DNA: TGTGCCAGCAGCCAAGTTGGGGGGCTATACACCGGGGAGCTGTTTTTT

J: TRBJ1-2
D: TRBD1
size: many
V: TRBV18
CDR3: CASSQPDRAYGYTF
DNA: TGTGCCAGCTCACAGCCGGACAGGGCCTATGGCTACACCTTC

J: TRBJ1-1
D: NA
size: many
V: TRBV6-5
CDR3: CASSYSGRPNTEAFF
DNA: TGTGCCAGCAGTTACTCGGGACGGCCGAACACTGAAGCTTTCTTT

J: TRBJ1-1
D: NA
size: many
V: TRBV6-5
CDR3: CASRPGGGTEAFF
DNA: TGTGCCAGCAGGCCAGGCGGAGGCACTGAAGCTTTCTTT

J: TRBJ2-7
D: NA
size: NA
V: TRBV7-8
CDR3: CASSLASPSYEQYF
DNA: TGTGCCAGCAGCTTAGCTTCGCCTTCCTACGAGCAGTACTTC

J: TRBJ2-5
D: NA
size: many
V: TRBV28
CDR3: CASSFWGTQYF
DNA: TGTGCCAGCAGTTTTTGGGGTACCCAGTACTTC

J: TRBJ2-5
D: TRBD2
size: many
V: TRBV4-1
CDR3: CASSQDQAGGLMETQYF
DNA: TGCGCCAGCAGCCAAGATCAAGCGGGGGGTCTGATGGAGACCCAGTACTTC

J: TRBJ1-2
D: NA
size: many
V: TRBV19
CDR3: CASSPNREINQYGYTF
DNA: TGTGCCAGTAGTCCGAATCGGGAGATAAACCAGTATGGCTACACCTTC

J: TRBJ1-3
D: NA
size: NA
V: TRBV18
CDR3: CASSQNRQQGNTIYF
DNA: TGTGCCAGCTCACAGAACCGACAGCAAGGAAACACCATATATTTT

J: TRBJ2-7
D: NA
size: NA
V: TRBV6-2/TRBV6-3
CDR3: CSSIGQGLPKEQYF
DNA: TGTTCCAGCATCGGGCAGGGCCTCCCTAAAGAGCAGTACTTC

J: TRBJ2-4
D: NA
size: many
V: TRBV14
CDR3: CASSQHSVAKNIQYF
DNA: TGTGCCAGCAGCCAACACAGCGTAGCCAAAAACATTCAGTACTTC

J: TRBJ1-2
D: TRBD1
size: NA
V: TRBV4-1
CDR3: CASSLAGTAYYGYTF
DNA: TGCGCCAGCAGCCTGGCCGGGACAGCCTATTATGGCTACACCTTC

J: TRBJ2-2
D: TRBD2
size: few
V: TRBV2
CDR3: CASMDRGGAGELFF
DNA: TGTGCCAGCATGGATCGGGGGGGAGCCGGGGAGCTGTTTTTT

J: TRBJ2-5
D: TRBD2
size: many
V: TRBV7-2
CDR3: CASSFSGGPRGYF
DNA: TGTGCCAGCAGCTTCAGCGGGGGCCCCCGGGGGTACTTC

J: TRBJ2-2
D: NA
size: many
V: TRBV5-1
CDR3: CASSFGGIGHTGELFF
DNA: TGCGCCAGCAGCTTCGGGGGAATAGGGCACACCGGGGAGCTGTTTTTT

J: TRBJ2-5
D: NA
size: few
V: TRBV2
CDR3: CASSETRGPVTQYF
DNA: TGTGCCAGCAGTGAGACTAGAGGCCCTGTGACCCAGTACTTC

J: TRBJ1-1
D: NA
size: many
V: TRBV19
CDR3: CASGWTPNTEAFF
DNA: TGTGCCAGTGGCTGGACACCGAACACTGAAGCTTTCTTT

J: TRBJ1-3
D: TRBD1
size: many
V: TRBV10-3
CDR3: CAISGDRSSGNTIYF
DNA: TGTGCCATCAGTGGGGACAGGAGCTCTGGAAACACCATATATTTT

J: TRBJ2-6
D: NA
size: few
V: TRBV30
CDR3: CAWSPTGANVLTF
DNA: TGTGCCTGGAGCCCTACGGGGGCCAACGTCCTGACTTTC

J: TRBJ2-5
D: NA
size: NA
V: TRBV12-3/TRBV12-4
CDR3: CASSFILQETQYF
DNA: TGTGCCAGCAGTTTTATCCTCCAAGAGACCCAGTACTTC

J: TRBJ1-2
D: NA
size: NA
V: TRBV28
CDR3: CASSLRETGYGYTF
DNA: TGTGCCAGCAGTCTCAGGGAGACGGGCTATGGCTACACCTTC

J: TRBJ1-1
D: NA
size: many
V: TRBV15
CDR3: CATSNPGQGNTEAFF
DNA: TGTGCCACCAGCAATCCGGGACAAGGGAACACTGAAGCTTTCTTT

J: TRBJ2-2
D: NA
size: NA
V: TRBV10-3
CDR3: CALRLGMTGELFF
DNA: TGTGCCTTGCGACTCGGGATGACCGGGGAGCTGTTTTTT

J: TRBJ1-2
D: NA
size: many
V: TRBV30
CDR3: CACLRVNNYGYTF
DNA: TGTGCCTGCCTCCGGGTCAACAACTATGGCTACACCTTC

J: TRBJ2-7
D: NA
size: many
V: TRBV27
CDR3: CASSGTSGEQYF
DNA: TGTGCCAGCAGCGGGACTTCGGGCGAGCAGTACTTC

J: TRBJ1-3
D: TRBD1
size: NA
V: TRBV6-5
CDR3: CASSYKGQDYSGNTIYF
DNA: TGTGCCAGCAGTTACAAGGGACAGGATTACTCTGGAAACACCATATATTTT

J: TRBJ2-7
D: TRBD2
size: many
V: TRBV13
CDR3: CASSRRGGSEQYF
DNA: TGTGCCAGCAGCCGGAGGGGAGGGTCCGAGCAGTACTTC

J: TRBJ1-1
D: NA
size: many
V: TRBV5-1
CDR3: CASSLEPTKNTEAFF
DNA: TGCGCCAGCAGCTTGGAGCCGACAAAGAACACTGAAGCTTTCTTT